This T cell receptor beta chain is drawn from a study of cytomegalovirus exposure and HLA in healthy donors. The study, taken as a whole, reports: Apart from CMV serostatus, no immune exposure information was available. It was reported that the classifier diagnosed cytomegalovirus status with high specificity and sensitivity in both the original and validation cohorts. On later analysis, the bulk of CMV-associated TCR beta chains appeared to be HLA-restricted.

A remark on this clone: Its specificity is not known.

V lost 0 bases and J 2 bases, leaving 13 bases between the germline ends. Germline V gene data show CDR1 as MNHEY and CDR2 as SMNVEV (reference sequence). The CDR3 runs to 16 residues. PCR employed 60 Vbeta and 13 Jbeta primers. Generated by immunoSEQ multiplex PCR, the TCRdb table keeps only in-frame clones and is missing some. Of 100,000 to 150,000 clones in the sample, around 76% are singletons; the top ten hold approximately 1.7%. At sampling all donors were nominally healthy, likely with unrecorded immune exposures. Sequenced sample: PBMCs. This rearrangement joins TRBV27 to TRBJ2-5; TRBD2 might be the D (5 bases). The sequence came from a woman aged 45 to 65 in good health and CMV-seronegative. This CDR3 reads CASSLSVRGSQETQYF. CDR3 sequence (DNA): TGTGCCAGCAGTTTATCTGTGAGAGGGTCACAAGAGACCCAGTACTTC.